These T cell receptor beta chains were read from a single sample in a study of early T cells in non-severe SARS-CoV-2 infection. TCRdb used MiXCR to reprocess the 5' RACE reads, holding one entry per CDR3 protein. This repertoire shows 99,000 or so distinct CDR3 sequences, roughly 17% found once; its top ten account for around 1.3%. What was sequenced was whole blood. These receptors originate from an adult who was a healthcare worker with PCR-confirmed SARS-CoV-2 infection or an uninfected control (not recorded which). CDR3s include the opening cysteine and the closing phenylalanine or tryptophan.

v_gene: TRBV14
j_gene: TRBJ2-4
CDR3aa: CASSQLMGNIQYF

v_gene: TRBV5-4
j_gene: TRBJ2-1
CDR3aa: CASSLTSGRDYNEQFF

v_gene: TRBV6-2/TRBV6-3
j_gene: TRBJ1-2
CDR3aa: CASSYRQTSTSGYTF

v_gene: TRBV10-2
j_gene: TRBJ1-2
CDR3aa: CASGVGASVDGYTF

v_gene: TRBV25-1
j_gene: TRBJ2-2
CDR3aa: CASTPMEGTNTGELFF

v_gene: TRBV7-2
j_gene: TRBJ2-7
CDR3aa: CASSSRTSGSSVSYEQYF

v_gene: TRBV11-2
j_gene: TRBJ2-2
CDR3aa: CASSPVMGGLNTGELFF

v_gene: TRBV19
j_gene: TRBJ2-2
CDR3aa: CASSRDTGELFF

v_gene: TRBV4-3
j_gene: TRBJ2-7
CDR3aa: CASSQDRGSSYEQYF

v_gene: TRBV24-1
j_gene: TRBJ2-5
CDR3aa: CATSGFSDIRETQYF

v_gene: TRBV7-9
j_gene: TRBJ1-4
CDR3aa: CASRGWDREEKLFF

v_gene: TRBV6-2/TRBV6-3
j_gene: TRBJ2-1
CDR3aa: CASSSTGTSRSREQFF

v_gene: TRBV5-1
j_gene: TRBJ1-1
CDR3aa: CASSSTNTEAFF

v_gene: TRBV6-2/TRBV6-3
j_gene: TRBJ2-7
CDR3aa: CASGSIWGQEYEQYF

v_gene: TRBV18
j_gene: TRBJ1-2
CDR3aa: CASHREGGNGYTF

v_gene: TRBV19
j_gene: TRBJ2-3
CDR3aa: CASSPGGADTQYF

v_gene: TRBV27
j_gene: TRBJ2-1
CDR3aa: CASSLNYNEQFF

v_gene: TRBV30
j_gene: TRBJ2-1
CDR3aa: CAWSVGGIEFF

v_gene: TRBV27
j_gene: TRBJ1-5
CDR3aa: CASSIGVNQPQHF

v_gene: TRBV2
j_gene: TRBJ1-5
CDR3aa: CASGRPQHF

v_gene: TRBV7-6
j_gene: TRBJ1-1
CDR3aa: CASSSLDSEAFF

v_gene: TRBV4-1
j_gene: TRBJ1-2
CDR3aa: CASSPSTAGNYGYTF

v_gene: TRBV5-1
j_gene: TRBJ1-3
CDR3aa: CASSYDIGNTIYF

v_gene: TRBV20-1
j_gene: TRBJ2-5
CDR3aa: CSASTTSGQETQYF

v_gene: TRBV29-1
j_gene: TRBJ2-6
CDR3aa: CSVKLTGNSGANVLTF

v_gene: TRBV5-5
j_gene: TRBJ2-1
CDR3aa: CASSSSVAPYNEQFF

v_gene: TRBV19
j_gene: TRBJ2-3
CDR3aa: CASSMLPGDTQYF

v_gene: TRBV29-1
j_gene: TRBJ2-7
CDR3aa: CSVGQAYSYEQYF

v_gene: TRBV20-1
j_gene: TRBJ1-5
CDR3aa: CSARDGRRNQPQHF

v_gene: TRBV5-1
j_gene: TRBJ1-1
CDR3aa: CASSPMTVNTEAFF

v_gene: TRBV5-5
j_gene: TRBJ1-1
CDR3aa: CASSSRQGLRGNTEAFF

v_gene: TRBV19
j_gene: TRBJ1-2
CDR3aa: CASSIDGAGFGGYTF

v_gene: TRBV29-1
j_gene: TRBJ1-1
CDR3aa: CSVEALRLLSGAFF

v_gene: TRBV12-3/TRBV12-4
j_gene: TRBJ2-5
CDR3aa: CASSFPGETQYF

v_gene: TRBV28
j_gene: TRBJ2-6
CDR3aa: CASSFPGFSSGANVLTF

v_gene: TRBV12-3/TRBV12-4
j_gene: TRBJ2-2
CDR3aa: CASSPTIPSNTGELFF

v_gene: TRBV29-1
j_gene: TRBJ2-1
CDR3aa: CSVEVASGSYEQFF

v_gene: TRBV9
j_gene: TRBJ2-5
CDR3aa: CASSAPSQETQYF

v_gene: TRBV7-9
j_gene: TRBJ2-3
CDR3aa: CASSPLAGGRTDTQYF